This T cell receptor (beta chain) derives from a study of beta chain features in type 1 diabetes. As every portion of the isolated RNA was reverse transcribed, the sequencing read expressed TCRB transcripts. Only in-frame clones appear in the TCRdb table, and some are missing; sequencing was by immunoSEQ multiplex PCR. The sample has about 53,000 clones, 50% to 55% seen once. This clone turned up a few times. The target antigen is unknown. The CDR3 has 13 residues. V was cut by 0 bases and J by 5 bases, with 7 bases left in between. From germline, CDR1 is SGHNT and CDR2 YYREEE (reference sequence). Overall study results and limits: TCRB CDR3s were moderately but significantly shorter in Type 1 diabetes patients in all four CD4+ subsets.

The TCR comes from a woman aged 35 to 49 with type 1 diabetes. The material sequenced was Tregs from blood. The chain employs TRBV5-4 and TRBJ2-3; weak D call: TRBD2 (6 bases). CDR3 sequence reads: CASSLDGRDTQYF. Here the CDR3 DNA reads TGTGCCAGCAGCTTGGACGGGAGAGATACGCAGTATTTT.